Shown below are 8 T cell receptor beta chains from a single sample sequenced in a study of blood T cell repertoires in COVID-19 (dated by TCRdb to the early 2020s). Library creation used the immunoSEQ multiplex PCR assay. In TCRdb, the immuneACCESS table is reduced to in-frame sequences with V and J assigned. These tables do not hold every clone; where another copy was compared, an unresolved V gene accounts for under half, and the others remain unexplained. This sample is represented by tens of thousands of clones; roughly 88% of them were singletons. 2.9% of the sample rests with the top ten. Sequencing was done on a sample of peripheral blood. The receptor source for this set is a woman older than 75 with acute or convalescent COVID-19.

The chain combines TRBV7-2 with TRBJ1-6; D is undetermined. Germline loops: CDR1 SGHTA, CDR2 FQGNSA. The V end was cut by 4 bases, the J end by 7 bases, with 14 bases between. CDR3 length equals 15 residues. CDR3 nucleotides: TGTGCCAGCAGCTACTCCACTACCGCAAATTCACCCCTCCACTTT. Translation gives CASSYSTTANSPLHF.

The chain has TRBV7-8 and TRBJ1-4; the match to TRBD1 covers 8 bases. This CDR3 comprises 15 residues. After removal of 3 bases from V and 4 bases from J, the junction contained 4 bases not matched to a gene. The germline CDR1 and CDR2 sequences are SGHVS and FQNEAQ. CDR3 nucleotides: TGTGCCAGCAGCTTTCTGGACAGGGATAATGAAAAACTGTTTTTT. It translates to CASSFLDRDNEKLFF.

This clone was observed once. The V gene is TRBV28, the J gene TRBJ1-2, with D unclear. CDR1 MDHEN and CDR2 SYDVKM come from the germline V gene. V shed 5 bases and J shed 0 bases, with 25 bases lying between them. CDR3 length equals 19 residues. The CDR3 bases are TGTGCCAGCAGTCCATCCACCCCTCCGTACAAGTTCCCTAACTATGGCTACACCTTC. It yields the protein CASSPSTPPYKFPNYGYTF.

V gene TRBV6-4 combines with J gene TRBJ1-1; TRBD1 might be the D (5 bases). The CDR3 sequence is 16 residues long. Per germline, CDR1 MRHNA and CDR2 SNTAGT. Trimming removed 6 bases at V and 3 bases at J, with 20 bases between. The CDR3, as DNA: TGTGCCAGCAGCCCAACCCGGTGGAGGGGTGACACTGAAGCTTTCTTT. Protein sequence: CASSPTRWRGDTEAFF.

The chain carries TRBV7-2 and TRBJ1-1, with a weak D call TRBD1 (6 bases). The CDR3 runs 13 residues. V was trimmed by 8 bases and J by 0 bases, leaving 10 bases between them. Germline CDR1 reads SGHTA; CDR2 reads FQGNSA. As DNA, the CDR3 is TGTGCCAGCGCTCAGGGGATGAACACTGAAGCTTTCTTT. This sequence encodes CASAQGMNTEAFF.

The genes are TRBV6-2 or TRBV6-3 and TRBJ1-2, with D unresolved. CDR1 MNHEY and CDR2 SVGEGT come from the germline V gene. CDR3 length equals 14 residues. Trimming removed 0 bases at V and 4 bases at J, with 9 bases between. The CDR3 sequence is CASSYSEGPYGYTF. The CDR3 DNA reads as TGTGCCAGCAGTTACTCGGAGGGCCCCTATGGCTACACCTTC.

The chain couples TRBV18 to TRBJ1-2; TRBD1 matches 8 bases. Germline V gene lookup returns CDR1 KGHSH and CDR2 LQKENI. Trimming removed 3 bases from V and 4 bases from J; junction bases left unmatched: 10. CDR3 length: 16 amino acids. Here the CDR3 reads CASSPSSRTGTYGYTF. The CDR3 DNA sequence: TGTGCCAGCTCACCGAGCTCTCGGACAGGGACCTATGGCTACACCTTC. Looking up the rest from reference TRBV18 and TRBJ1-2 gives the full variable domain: NAGVMQNPRHLVRRRGQEARLRCSPMKGHSHVYWYRQLPEEGLKFMVYLQKENIIDESGMPKERFSAEFPKEGPSILRIQQVVRGDSAAYFCASSPSSRTGTYGYTFGSGTRLTVV.

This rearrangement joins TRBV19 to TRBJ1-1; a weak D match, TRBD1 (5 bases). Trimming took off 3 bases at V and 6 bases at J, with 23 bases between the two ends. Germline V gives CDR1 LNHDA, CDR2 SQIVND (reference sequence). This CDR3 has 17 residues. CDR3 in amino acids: CASSMRQESTRGPEAFF. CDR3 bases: TGTGCCAGTAGTATGCGTCAGGAGTCAACAAGGGGCCCTGAAGCTTTCTTT.